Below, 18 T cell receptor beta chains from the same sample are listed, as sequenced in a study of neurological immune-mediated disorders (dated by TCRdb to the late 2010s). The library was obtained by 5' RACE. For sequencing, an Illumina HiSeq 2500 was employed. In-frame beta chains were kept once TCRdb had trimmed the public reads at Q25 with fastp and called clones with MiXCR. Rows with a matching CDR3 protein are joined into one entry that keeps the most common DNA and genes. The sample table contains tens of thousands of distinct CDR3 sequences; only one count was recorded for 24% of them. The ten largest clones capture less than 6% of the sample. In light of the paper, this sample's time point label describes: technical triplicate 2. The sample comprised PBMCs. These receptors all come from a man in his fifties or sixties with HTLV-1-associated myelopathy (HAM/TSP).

CDR3 protein: CSRLLQGAPYNEQFF. CDR3 nucleotide sequence: TGCAGCCGCCTGTTACAGGGGGCACCCTACAATGAGCAGTTCTTC. The chain is built from TRBV20-1 and TRBJ2-1, with TRBD1 matching over 9 bases. The germline V gene encodes CDR1 DFQATT and CDR2 SNEGSKA (reference sequence). The CDR3 has 15 residues.

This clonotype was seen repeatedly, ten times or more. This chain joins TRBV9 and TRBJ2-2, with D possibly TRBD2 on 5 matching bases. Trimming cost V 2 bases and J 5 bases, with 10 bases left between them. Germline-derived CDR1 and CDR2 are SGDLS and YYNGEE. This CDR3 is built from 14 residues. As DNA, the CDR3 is TGTGCCAGCAGCGTCAGCGGATCTACCGGGGAGCTGTTTTTT. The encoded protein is CASSVSGSTGELFF.

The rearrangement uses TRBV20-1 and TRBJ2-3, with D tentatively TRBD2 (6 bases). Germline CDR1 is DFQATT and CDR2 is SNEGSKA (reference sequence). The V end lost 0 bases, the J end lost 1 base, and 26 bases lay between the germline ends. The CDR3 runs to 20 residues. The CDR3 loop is CSARDPRGTGSITGTDTQYF. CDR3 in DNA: TGCAGTGCTAGAGATCCCCGCGGGACGGGATCTATCACCGGCACAGATACGCAGTATTTT.

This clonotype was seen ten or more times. CDR3 in amino acids: CASSLTGTGVQPQHF. For the CDR3, the DNA is TGTGCCAGCAGTCTAACCGGGACAGGGGTTCAGCCCCAGCATTTT. V usage is TRBV6-5 and J usage is TRBJ1-5; TRBD1 aligns across 10 bases. This CDR3 is built from 15 residues. Unmatched junction bases numbered 7, after V lost 5 bases and J lost 6 bases. The germline CDR1 and CDR2 sequences are MNHEY and SVGAGI.

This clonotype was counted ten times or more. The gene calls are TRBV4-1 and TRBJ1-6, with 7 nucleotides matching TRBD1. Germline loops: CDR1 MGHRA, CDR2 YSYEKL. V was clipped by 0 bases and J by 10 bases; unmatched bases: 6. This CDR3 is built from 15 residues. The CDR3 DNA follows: TGCGCCAGCAGCCAAGATTGGACAGGACGGTCACCCCTCCACTTT. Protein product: CASSQDWTGRSPLHF.

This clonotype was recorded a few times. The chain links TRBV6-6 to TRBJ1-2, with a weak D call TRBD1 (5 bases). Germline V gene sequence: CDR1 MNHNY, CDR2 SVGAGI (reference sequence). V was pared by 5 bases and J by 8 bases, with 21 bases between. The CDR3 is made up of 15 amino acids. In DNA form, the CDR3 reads TGTGCCAGCAGTCCCCCCGGAGGGGATCACAAAGGCTACACCTTC. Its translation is CASSPPGGDHKGYTF.

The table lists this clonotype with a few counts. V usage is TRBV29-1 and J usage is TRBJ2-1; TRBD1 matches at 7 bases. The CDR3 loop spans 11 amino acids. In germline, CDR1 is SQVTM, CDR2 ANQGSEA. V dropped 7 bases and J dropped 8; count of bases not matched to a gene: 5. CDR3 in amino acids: CSAPTGYEQFF. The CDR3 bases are TGCAGCGCCCCGACAGGGTATGAGCAGTTCTTC.

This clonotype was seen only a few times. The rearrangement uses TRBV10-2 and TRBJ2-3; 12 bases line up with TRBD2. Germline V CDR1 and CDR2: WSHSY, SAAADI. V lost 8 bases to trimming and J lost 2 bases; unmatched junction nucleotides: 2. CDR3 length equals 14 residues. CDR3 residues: CASGLAGNTDTQYF. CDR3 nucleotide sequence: TGCGCCAGCGGACTAGCGGGGAACACAGATACGCAGTATTTT.

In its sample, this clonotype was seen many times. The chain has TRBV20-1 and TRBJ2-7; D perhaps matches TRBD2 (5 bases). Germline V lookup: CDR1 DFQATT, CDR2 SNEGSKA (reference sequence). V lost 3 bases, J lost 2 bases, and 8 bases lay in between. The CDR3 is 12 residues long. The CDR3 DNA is TGCAGTGCTAGGGCCGGGACCTACGAGCAGTACTTC. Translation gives CSARAGTYEQYF.

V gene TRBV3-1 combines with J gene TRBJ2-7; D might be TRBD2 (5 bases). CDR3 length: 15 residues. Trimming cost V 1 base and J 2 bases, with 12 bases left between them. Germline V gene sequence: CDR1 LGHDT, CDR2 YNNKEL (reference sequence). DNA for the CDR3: TGTGCCAGCAGCCAAGTTCCGGGATCAGCCTACGAGCAGTACTTC. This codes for CASSQVPGSAYEQYF.

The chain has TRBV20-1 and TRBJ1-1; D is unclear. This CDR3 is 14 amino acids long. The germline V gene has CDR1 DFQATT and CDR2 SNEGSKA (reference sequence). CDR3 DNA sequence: TGCAGCGCCGATATTCCGGGATTGGGCACTGAAGCTTTCTTT. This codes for CSADIPGLGTEAFF.

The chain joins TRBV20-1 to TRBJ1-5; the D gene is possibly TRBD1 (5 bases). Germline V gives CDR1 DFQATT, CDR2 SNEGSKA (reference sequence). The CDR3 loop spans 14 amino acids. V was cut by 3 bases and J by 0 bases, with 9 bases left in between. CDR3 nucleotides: TGCAGTGCTAGCTCCGGGGCTAGCAATCAGCCCCAGCATTTT. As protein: CSASSGASNQPQHF.

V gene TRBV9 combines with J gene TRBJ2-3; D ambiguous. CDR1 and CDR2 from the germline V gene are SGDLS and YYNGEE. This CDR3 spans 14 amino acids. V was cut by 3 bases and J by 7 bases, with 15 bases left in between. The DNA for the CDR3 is TGTGCCAGCAGCGGCGACCCCTCCCCGTATACGCAGTATTTT. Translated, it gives CASSGDPSPYTQYF.

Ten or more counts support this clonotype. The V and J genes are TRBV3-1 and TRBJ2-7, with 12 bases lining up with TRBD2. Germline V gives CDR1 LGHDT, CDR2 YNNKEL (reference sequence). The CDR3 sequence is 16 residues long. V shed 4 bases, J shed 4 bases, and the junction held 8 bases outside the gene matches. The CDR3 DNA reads TGTGCCAGCAGCCTGACTAGCGGGAGAGTGGGATACGAGCAGTACTTC. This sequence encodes CASSLTSGRVGYEQYF.

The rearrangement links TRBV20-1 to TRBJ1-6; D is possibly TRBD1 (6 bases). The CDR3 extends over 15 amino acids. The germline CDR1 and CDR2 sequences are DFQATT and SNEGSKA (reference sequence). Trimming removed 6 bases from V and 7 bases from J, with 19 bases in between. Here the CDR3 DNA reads TGCAGTGCCCCGACCGAGGGAGGGGGAAATTCACCCCTCCACTTT. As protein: CSAPTEGGGNSPLHF.

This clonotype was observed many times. The CDR3 DNA follows: TGTGCCAGCAGCCAATGGCTGGGGGAGAACACTGAAGCTTTCTTT. Translation: CASSQWLGENTEAFF. V usage is TRBV3-1 and J usage is TRBJ1-1; D perhaps matches TRBD1 (5 bases). Germline assignment: CDR1 LGHDT and CDR2 YNNKEL (reference sequence). The CDR3 length is 15 residues. V lost 2 bases and J 1 base, leaving 11 bases between the germline ends.

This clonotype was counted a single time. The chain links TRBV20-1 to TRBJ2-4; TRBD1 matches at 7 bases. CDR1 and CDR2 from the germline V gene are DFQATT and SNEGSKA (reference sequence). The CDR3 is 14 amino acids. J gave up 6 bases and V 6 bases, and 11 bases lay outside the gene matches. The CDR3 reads CSAGAHGDRNIQYF. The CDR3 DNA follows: TGCAGTGCGGGGGCTCACGGGGACAGAAACATTCAGTACTTC.

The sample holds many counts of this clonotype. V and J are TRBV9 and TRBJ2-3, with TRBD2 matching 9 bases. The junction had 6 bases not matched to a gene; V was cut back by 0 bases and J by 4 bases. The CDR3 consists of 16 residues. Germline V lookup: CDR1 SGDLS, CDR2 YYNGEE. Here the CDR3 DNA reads TGTGCCAGCAGCGTAGCTGGCGGGAGGGGTTCAGATACGCAGTATTTT. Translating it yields CASSVAGGRGSDTQYF.